The TCR beta chain under discussion was sequenced for a study of cytomegalovirus exposure and HLA in healthy donors (dated by TCRdb to 2015 to 2018). In terms of the full investigation: In an earlier analysis of roughly 590 of the donors, about 270 Gb of sequence data and approximately 120 million unique TCR beta sequences from roughly 180 million T cells were reported. An early release that covered about 600 HLA-typed donors contained approximately 300 gigabases of sequencing data and 85 million to 100 million unique TCR sequences. Of the roughly 400 genotyped donors, approximately 80% fell in the genetic ancestry cluster associated with self-reported Caucasian donors. The study aimed to test whether signatures of past pathogen exposure could be identified by cataloging public T cell receptors. The T cell repertoires of 666 subjects were profiled by immunosequencing and related to cytomegalovirus serostatus. A separate validation cohort of approximately 130 different subjects was used in addition to the roughly 670-subject first cohort. To predict cytomegalovirus infection status, the study brought together high-throughput TCR immunosequencing, statistical association of individual TCRs with disease status, and machine learning. In a later analysis, previously published TCR beta repertoires from 550 to 750 donors were re-analyzed and high-resolution HLA genotyping was added so that TCR occurrence patterns could be studied. Rather than drawing on any new phenotypic data, the later analysis identified candidate immune exposures from TCR beta sequences and the way those sequences occurred across donors. An earlier analysis of a few hundred of the donors applied high-throughput TCR beta sequencing to assess whether each TCR beta V gene segment acted as functional or pseudogenic. Donor age, sex, ethnicity and CMV serostatus were collected together with the repertoire data. A later genetic analysis used genome-wide SNP genotypes for about 55% of the 666 donors, treating that subset as a discovery cohort. Every discovery cohort repertoire had been produced on one sequencing platform. Both class I and class II loci were covered by HLA typing, at four-digit resolution. Typing coverage differed by locus: A, B, C, DRB1 and DQB1 were typed in roughly 629-630 donors, DQA1 in 500 to 550, DPA1 in approximately 610, and DPB1 in approximately 450. Four or five DR-DQ haplotypes were treated as single units for association and clustering because of strong linkage in the cohort. On average, roughly 200,000 unique TCR beta nucleotide sequences were sequenced per donor among fewer than 500 genotyped donors of the cohort, with roughly 20% of those sequences being non-productive. Overall study outcomes, separate from this receptor: A later analysis found that HLA-associated TCR beta chains were more clonally expanded and had lower generation probabilities than equally common non-associated chains. A later analysis found that most CMV-associated TCR beta chains appeared HLA-restricted, with HLA associations seemingly driven largely by CMV exposure. The authors suggested that the approach could potentially be extended to other disease states and immunological phenotypes. Three of the identified cytomegalovirus-associated TCR beta chains were confirmed in vitro to be specific for cytomegalovirus antigens. According to a later analysis, parvovirus B19, influenza, CMV and Epstein-Barr virus appeared linked to several top co-occurrence clusters. Linkage disequilibrium might explain the correlated functional status among segregating V segments, but an unknown experimental factor could not be excluded. Some IMGT-functional V segments, including TRBV6-2 and TRBV6-3, could not be distinguished by the 87-base-pair reads and were therefore excluded. According to a later analysis, TCR association rates differed among HLA loci, with DRB1 alleles showing the most associated TCRs and HLA-C alleles showing the fewest. Seventeen rarely observed V segments, including chromosome 9 orphons, were excluded from the earlier analysis of a few hundred of the donors because counts were too low. A further reported finding was that TCR beta sequences accurately predicted the HLA-A and HLA-B alleles for most subjects in the first cohort. The presence/absence analyses assumed that sequencing depth was roughly uniform across donors, and that assumption may not be true. Across donors, most TCR sequences were observed very rarely, whereas some public TCRs were present in many individuals. In a later genetic analysis, fewer N-insertions in productive TCRs were reported among donors in an Asian-associated ancestry cluster than the roughly 700-donor mean. At a false discovery rate of 0.05, a later analysis linked some 17,000 TCR beta sequences to specific HLA alleles. Only TCR beta chains were sequenced in this cohort, and the absence of alpha or paired-chain data limited detectable features. Assigning TCR associations to individual alleles was difficult when HLA alleles, especially DR and DQ, strongly co-occurred. A total of 150 or so TCR beta chains were listed by the study as associated with cytomegalovirus. Broadly in line with IMGT annotations, most TCR beta V segments showed up in productive rearrangements about 87% or about 30% of the time in an earlier analysis of roughly 590 of the donors. In a later genetic analysis, a missense DCLRE1C variant was associated with V-gene and J-gene trimming of TCR beta chains, and the association was replicated in an independent cohort. For the cohort, immune exposure information was limited to CMV serostatus. A group of highly shared sequence variants was considered likely to be a technical artifact of the sequencing pipeline. Because HLA typing was missing for some donors at each locus, association tests included only the typed subset. In both the original and validation cohorts, the classifier was reported to diagnose cytomegalovirus status with high specificity and sensitivity.

The cohort comprised 710 or so healthy bone marrow donors. At the time of sampling, all cohort members were nominally healthy, though unrecorded immune exposures were likely present. The donor tested CMV seronegative, placing the donor among the roughly 400 seronegative members of the cohort. Every donor gave a peripheral blood sample, and the peripheral blood mononuclear cells from that sample were used for TCR beta sequencing. The Qiagen DNeasy Blood Extraction Kit was used to extract genomic DNA from the blood cell samples. The library was obtained by the immunoSEQ multiplex PCR assay. For the multiplex PCR, a mixture combining 60 forward primers for TCR Vbeta segments and 13 reverse primers for TCR Jbeta segments was used. Amplification of the CDR3 region of rearranged TCR beta genes was performed with a multiplex PCR assay on genomic DNA. The Illumina HiSeq System was used to sequence the amplified TCR beta libraries as 87-base-pair reads. As for the original processing: A later analysis tallied around 87 million unique TCR beta chains across the 600 to 700 repertoires, and around 12 million of those chains were shared by two or more donors. To remove PCR and sequencing errors, raw reads were error-corrected and collapsed into unique sequences using a nearest-neighbor algorithm that merged closely related sequences. Alignment of CDR3 sequences to IMGT reference sequences was used to assign V, D and J gene segments. For a sequence to be retained, a match of at least six nucleotides to both a V gene segment and a J gene segment was required. Rearrangements were called productive when the CDR3 lacked stop codons and stayed in frame with V and J; all others were non-productive. CDR3 was defined by IMGT convention, running from the second conserved V-encoded cysteine to the conserved J-encoded phenylalanine. The earlier analysis of some 540 of the donors excluded any sequence lacking an unambiguous match to a single V gene segment. In an earlier analysis of a few hundred of the donors, V segments were called functional above 56.7% productive rearrangements and were called segregating when the between-donor standard deviation exceeded 5%. A statistical classification framework was built for diagnosing cytomegalovirus status from the catalog of TCR beta chain sequences. V and J gene assignment, in a later analysis, came from comparing TCR nucleotide sequences with IMGT/GENE-DB human TR gene sequences. The TCRdist pipeline was used in a later analysis to assign CDR3 sequences and most-parsimonious VDJ recombination scenarios. In a later analysis, each TCR beta chain was defined by its CDR3 amino acid sequence together with its V-gene family, and reads without a unique V-gene family were excluded. In a later analysis, approximately 640 highly shared, low-generation-probability nucleotide sequences were removed to address suspected cross-contamination and a sequencing artifact. In a later analysis, a clonal expansion index was calculated for each public chain from normalized within-repertoire ranks of inferred template counts. A later analysis computed generation probabilities with a VDJ recombination model fitted to out-of-frame rearrangements, and checked the results against IGoR. In a later analysis, TCR-TCR, TCR-HLA and TCR-CMV co-occurrence was scored with hypergeometric tests, and a repertoire-size bias correction was applied to TCR pairs. False discovery rates were estimated in a later analysis by permuting HLA or CMV assignments 20 times. In a later analysis, co-occurring TCRs were grouped using DBSCAN, and TCRdist sequence similarity was added for clustering within HLA-allele-positive subsets. Repertoires with fewer than 30,000 or more than 120,000 public chains, plus five repertoires with anomalous nucleotide sharing, were excluded from co-occurrence clustering. In TCRdb, the immuneACCESS table is reduced to in-frame sequences with V and J assigned. These tables do not hold every clone; where another copy was compared, an unresolved V gene accounts for under half, and the others remain unexplained. From that table come the V and J calls and clone size; the DNA was used to work out D and trimming. The sample table lists 180,000 or so clones, just under 80% of them with a count of one. Of the sample, approximately 2% is held by the ten largest clones.

This clone is a singleton in its sample. This receptor's antigen is unknown. Qualities for individual bases were not recorded, and no much larger clone is one base off. CDR1 MGHRA and CDR2 YSYEKL are derived from the germline V gene. The CDR3 contains 14 residues, cysteine and phenylalanine counted. Of the read, only the CDR3 DNA is kept; its 42 bases are in frame from base 1. Trimming costs V 6 bases and J 3 bases, and their ends lie 15 bases apart. The TCR was taken from a woman younger than 45 in good health and CMV-seronegative. The sequenced material came from PBMCs. In this chain, TRBV4-1 is recombined with TRBJ2-7, with a weak D call of TRBD1 (5 bases match). Here is the DNA: TGCGCCAGCAGTAACCAGGACACTGACTACGAGCAGTACTTC. Translated, it reads CASSNQDTDYEQYF.